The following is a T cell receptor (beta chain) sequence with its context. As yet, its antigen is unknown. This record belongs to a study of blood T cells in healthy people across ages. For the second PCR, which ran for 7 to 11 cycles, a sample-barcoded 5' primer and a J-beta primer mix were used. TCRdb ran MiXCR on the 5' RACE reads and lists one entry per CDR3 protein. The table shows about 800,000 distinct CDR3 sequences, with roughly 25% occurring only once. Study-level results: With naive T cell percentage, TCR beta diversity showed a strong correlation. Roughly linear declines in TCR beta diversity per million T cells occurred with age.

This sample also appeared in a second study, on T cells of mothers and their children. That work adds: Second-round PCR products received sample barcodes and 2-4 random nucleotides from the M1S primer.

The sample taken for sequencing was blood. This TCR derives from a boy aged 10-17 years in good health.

CDR3 DNA: TGTGCCAGCAGCTTGGGGAAGGGTGGCTACACCTTC. It specifies CASSLGKGGYTF. The chain combines TRBV7-2 with TRBJ1-2; D gene uncertain. The germline gives CDR1 SGHTA, CDR2 FQGNSA. The length of the CDR3 is 12 residues. V lost 3 bases and J 7 bases, leaving 9 bases between the germline ends. Combining the CDR3 with reference TRBV7-2 and TRBJ1-2 gives the whole variable domain GAGVSQSPSNKVTEKGKDVELRCDPISGHTALYWYRQSLGQGLEFLIYFQGNSAPDKSGLPSDRFSAERTGGSVSTLTIQRTQQEDSAVYLCASSLGKGGYTFGSGTRLTVV.